What follows are 5 T cell receptor beta chains derived from one specimen sequenced in a study of T cell repertoires in cytomegalovirus infection. The antigens these receptors bind are not known. Using its own MiXCR run on the reads, TCRdb lists one record per CDR3 protein. The data contain fewer than 850,000 distinct CDR3 sequences, just under 30% of them singletons. Sequencing was performed on cultured CD8+ T cells from PBMCs, taken from culture after CMV antigen stimulation. These receptor sequences come from a human donor in good health (CMV status not recorded). Some clones in this sample may be carry-over from other donors' samples.

A few counts support this clonotype. The CDR3 protein is CASSQESRLNEAFF. The CDR3 DNA follows: TGTGCCAGCAGCCAAGAGTCCCGGCTAAATGAAGCTTTCTTT. The V call is TRBV14, the J call TRBJ1-1; D unresolved. The CDR3 has 14 residues. V was trimmed by 0 bases and J by 7 bases, leaving 12 bases between them. The V gene's germline CDR1 is SGHDN and CDR2 FVKESK.

The chain links TRBV4-2 to TRBJ1-2, with D tentatively TRBD1 (5 bases). This CDR3 has 14 residues. Germline V CDR1 and CDR2: LGHNA, YNFKEQ. Trimming shortened V by 0 bases and J by 6 bases, and 11 bases separated the two germline ends. CDR3 residues: CASSQDKRGDGYTF. DNA for the CDR3: TGTGCCAGCAGCCAAGATAAAAGGGGCGATGGCTACACCTTC.

This rearrangement joins TRBV3-1 to TRBJ1-2; 7 bases fit TRBD1. The CDR3 is made up of 17 amino acids. The V segment lost 0 bases and the J segment 4 bases; nucleotides outside the gene matches: 11. Germline CDR1 LGHDT, CDR2 YNNKEL (reference sequence). CDR3 sequence reads: CASSQDWGGQQFYGYTF. The CDR3 bases are TGTGCCAGCAGCCAAGATTGGGGGGGACAGCAGTTCTATGGCTACACCTTC.

The chain carries TRBV7-9 and TRBJ1-4; 7 nucleotides align to TRBD1. The CDR3 totals 17 residues. With V trimmed by 6 bases and J by 0 bases, 10 bases remained unmatched. Germline V gene lookup returns CDR1 SEHNR and CDR2 FQNEAQ (reference sequence). As DNA, the CDR3 is TGTGCCAGCAGTCGGGACAGTTCTCCTTCAACTAATGAAAAACTGTTTTTT. Translation: CASSRDSSPSTNEKLFF.

The chain combines TRBV6-1 with TRBJ1-5; D is unclear. V was cut by 7 bases and J by 7 bases, with 11 bases left in between. Germline CDR1 and CDR2: MNHNS and SASEGT. The CDR3 has 12 amino acids. Here the CDR3 reads CASKEVRQPQHF. The CDR3 region has the DNA TGTGCCAGCAAGGAGGTACGGCAGCCCCAGCATTTT.